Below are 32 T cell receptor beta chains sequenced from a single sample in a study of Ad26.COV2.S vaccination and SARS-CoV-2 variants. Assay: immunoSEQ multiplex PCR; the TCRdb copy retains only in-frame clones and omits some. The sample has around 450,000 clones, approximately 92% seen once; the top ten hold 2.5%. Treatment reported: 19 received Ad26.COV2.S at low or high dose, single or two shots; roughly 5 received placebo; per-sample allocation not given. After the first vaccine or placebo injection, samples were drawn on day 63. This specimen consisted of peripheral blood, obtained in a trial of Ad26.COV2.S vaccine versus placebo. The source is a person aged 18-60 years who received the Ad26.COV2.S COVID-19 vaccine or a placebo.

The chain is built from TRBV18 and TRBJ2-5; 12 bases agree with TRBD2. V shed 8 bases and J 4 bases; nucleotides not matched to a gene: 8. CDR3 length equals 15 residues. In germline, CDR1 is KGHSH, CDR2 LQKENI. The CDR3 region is CASALASGRGETQYF. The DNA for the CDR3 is TGTGCCAGCGCACTTGCTAGCGGGAGGGGAGAGACCCAGTACTTC.

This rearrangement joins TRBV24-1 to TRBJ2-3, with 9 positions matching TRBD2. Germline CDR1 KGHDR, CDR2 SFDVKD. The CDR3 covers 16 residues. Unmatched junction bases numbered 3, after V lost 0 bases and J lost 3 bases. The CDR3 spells CATSDLLAGDTDTQYF. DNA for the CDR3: TGTGCCACCAGTGATTTGTTAGCGGGAGATACAGATACGCAGTATTTT.

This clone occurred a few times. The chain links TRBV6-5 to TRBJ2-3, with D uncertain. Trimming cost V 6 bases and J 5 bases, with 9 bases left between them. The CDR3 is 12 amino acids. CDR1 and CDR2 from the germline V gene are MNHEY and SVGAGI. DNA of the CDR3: TGTGCCAGCAGGAAGTTTGGAGATACGCAGTATTTT. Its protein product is CASRKFGDTQYF.

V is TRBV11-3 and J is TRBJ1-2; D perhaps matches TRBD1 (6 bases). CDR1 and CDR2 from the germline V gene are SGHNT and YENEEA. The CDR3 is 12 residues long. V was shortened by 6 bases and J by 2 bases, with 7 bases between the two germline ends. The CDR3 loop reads CASSTGNYGYTF. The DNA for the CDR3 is TGTGCCAGCAGTACAGGGAACTATGGCTACACCTTC.

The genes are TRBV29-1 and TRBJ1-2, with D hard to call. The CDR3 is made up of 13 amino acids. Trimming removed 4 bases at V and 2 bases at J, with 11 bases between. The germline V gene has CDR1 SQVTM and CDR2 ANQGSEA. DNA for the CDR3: TGCAGCGTTGGATTGGGTTTGAACTATGGCTACACCTTC. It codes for CSVGLGLNYGYTF.

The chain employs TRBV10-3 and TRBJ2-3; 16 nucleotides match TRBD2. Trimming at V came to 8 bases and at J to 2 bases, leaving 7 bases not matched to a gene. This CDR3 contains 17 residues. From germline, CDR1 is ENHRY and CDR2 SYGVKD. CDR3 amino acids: CAIRGLAGGTFTDTQYF. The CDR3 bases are TGTGCCATCCGGGGACTAGCGGGGGGGACCTTCACAGATACGCAGTATTTT.

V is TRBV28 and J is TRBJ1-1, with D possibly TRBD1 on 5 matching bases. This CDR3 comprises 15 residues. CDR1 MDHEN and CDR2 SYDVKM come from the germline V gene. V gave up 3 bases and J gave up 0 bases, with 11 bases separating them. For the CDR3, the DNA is TGTGCCAGCAGTTTGTCAGGGTTTATGAACACTGAAGCTTTCTTT. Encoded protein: CASSLSGFMNTEAFF.

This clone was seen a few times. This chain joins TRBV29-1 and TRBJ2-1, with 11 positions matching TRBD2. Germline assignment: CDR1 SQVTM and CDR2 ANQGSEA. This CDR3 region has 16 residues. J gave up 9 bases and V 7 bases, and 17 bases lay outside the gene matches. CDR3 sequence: CSALQLAGVFMGEQFF. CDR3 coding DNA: TGCAGCGCTCTACAACTAGCGGGAGTCTTTATGGGTGAGCAGTTCTTC.

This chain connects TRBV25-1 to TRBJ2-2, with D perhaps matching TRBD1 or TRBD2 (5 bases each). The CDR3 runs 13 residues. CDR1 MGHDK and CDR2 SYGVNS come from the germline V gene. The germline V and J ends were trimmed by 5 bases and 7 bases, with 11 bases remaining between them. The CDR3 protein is CASSHLGVGELFF. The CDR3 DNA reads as TGTGCCAGCAGTCACTTGGGGGTCGGGGAGCTGTTTTTT.

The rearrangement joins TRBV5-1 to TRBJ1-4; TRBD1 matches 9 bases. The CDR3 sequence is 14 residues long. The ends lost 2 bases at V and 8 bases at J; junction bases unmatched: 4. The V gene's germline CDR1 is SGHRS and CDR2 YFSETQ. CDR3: CASSLQGASEKLFF. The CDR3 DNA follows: TGCGCCAGCAGCTTACAGGGGGCTTCGGAAAAACTGTTTTTT.

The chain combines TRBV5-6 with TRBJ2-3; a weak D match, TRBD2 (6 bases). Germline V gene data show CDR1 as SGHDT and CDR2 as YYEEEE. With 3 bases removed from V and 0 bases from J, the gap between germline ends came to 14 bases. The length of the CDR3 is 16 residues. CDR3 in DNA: TGTGCCAGCAGCTACGGGCCCGGGACTAGCACAGATACGCAGTATTTT. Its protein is CASSYGPGTSTDTQYF.

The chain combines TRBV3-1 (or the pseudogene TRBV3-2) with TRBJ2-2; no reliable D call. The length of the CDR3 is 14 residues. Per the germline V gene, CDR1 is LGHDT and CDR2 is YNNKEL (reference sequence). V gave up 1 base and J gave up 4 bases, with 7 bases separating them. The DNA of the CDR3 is TGTGCCAGCAGCCAAGGACTCCTCACCGGGGAGCTGTTTTTT. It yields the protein CASSQGLLTGELFF.

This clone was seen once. The CDR3 nucleotides read TGTGCCAGCAGATTACTCGAGGGGTCCCACGAGCAGTACTTC. This translates into CASRLLEGSHEQYF. The chain links TRBV7-8 to TRBJ2-7; D may correspond to TRBD1 or TRBD2 (5 bases each). CDR3 length: 14 amino acids. V gave up 6 bases and J gave up 5 bases, with 17 bases separating them. Germline CDR1 reads SGHVS; CDR2 reads FQNEAQ.

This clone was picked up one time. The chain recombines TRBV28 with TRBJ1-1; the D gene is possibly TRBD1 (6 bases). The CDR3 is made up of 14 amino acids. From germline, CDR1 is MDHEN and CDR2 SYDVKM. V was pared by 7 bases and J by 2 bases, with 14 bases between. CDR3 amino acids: CASNDRYLNTEAFF. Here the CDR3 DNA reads TGTGCCAGCAACGACAGGTACCTTAACACTGAAGCTTTCTTT.

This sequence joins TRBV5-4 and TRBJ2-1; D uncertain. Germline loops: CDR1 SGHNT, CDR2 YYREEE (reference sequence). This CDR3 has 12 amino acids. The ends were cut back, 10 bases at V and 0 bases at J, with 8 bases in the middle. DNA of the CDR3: TGTGCCGTGCGGCCCTCCTACAATGAGCAGTTCTTC. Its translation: CAVRPSYNEQFF.

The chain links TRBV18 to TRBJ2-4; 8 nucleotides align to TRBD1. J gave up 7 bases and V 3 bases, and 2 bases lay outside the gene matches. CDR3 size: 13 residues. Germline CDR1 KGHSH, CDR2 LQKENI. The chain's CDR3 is CASSPGQDNIQYF. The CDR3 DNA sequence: TGTGCCAGCTCACCGGGACAGGACAACATTCAGTACTTC.

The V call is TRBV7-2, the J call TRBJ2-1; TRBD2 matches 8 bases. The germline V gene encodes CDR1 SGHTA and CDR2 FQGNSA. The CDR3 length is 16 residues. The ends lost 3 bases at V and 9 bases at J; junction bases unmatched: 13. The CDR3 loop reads CASSFGGGAGVGEQFF. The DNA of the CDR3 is TGTGCCAGCAGCTTTGGCGGGGGAGCGGGAGTCGGTGAGCAGTTCTTC.

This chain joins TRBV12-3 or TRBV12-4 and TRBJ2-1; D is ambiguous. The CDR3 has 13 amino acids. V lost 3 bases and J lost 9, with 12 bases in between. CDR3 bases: TGTGCCAGCAGTTTGATCCTAGGGATTGAGCAGTTCTTC. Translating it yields CASSLILGIEQFF.

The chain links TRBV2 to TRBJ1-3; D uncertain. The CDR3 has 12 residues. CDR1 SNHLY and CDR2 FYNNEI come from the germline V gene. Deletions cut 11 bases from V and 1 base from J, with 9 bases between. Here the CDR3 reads CAGGGSGNTIYF. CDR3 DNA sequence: TGTGCCGGTGGTGGGTCTGGAAACACCATATATTTT.

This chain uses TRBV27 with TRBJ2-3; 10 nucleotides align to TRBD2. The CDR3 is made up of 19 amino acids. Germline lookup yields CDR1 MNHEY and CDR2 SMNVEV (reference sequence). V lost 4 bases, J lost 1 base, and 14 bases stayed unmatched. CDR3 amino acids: CASSSRALTSGLGTDTQYF. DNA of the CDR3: TGTGCCAGCAGTTCCCGGGCCCTGACTAGCGGGTTGGGCACAGATACGCAGTATTTT.

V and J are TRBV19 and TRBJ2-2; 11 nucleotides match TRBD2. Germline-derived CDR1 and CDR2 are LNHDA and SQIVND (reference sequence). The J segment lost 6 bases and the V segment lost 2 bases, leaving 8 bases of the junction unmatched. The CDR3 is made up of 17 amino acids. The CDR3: CASSIRGTSGPPGELFF. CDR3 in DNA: TGTGCCAGTAGTATACGTGGGACTAGCGGCCCGCCCGGGGAGCTGTTTTTT.

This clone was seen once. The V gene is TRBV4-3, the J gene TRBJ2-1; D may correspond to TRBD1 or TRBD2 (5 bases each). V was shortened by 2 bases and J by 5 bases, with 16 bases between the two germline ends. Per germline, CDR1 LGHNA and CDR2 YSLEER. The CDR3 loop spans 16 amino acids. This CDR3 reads CASSQTPGPDDNEQFF. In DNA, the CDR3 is TGCGCCAGCAGCCAAACCCCGGGACCAGACGACAATGAGCAGTTCTTC.

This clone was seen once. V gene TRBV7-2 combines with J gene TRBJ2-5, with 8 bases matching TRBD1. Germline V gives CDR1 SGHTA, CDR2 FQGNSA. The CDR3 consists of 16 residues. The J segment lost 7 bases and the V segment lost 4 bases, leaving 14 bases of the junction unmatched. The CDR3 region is CASSSGGQGGFGTQYF. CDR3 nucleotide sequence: TGTGCCAGCAGCTCAGGAGGACAGGGAGGTTTTGGGACCCAGTACTTC.

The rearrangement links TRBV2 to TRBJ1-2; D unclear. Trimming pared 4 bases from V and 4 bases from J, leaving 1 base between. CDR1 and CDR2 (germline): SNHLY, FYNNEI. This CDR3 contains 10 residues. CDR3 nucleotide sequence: TGTGCCAGCAGTGCCTATGGCTACACCTTC. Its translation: CASSAYGYTF.

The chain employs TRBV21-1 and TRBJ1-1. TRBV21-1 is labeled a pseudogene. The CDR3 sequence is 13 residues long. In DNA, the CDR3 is TGTGCCAGCAGCAAAGGAAAGGGTACTGAAGCTTTCTTT. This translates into CASSKGKGTEAFF.

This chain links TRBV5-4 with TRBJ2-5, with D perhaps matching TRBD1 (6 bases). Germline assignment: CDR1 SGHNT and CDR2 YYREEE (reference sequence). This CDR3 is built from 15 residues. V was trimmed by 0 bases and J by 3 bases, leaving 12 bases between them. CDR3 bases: TGTGCCAGCAGCTTGGCCGCCGGGACAAAAGAGACCCAGTACTTC. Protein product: CASSLAAGTKETQYF.

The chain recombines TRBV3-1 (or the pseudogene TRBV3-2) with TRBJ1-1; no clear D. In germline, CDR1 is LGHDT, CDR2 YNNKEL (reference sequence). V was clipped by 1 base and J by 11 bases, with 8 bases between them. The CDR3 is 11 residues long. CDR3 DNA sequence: TGTGCCAGCAGCCAAGGGTCTGGTGCTTTCTTT. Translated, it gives CASSQGSGAFF.

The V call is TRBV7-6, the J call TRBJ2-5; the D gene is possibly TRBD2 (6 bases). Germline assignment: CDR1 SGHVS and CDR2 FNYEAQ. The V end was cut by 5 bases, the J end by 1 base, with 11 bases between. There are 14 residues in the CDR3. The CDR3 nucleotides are TGTGCCAGCAGCCCTGGGACTTTCCAAGAGACCCAGTACTTC. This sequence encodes CASSPGTFQETQYF.

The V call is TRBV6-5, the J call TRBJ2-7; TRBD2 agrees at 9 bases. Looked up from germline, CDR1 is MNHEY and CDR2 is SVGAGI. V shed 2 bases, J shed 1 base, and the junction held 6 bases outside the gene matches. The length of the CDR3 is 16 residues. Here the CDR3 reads CASSYGGGRGSYEQYV. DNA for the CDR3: TGTGCCAGCAGTTACGGGGGCGGGAGGGGTTCCTACGAGCAGTACGTC.

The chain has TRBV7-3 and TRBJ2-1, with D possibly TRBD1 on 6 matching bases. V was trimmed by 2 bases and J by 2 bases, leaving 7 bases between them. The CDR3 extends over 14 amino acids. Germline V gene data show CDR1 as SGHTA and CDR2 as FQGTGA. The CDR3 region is CASSLEGAYNEQFF. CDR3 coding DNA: TGTGCCAGCAGCTTAGAGGGGGCCTACAATGAGCAGTTCTTC.

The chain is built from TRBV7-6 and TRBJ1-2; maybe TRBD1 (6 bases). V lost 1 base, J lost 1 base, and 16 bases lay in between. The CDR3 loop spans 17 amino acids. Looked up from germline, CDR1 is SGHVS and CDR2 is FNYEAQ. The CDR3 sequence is CASSLGGRGKSNYGYTF. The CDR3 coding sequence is TGTGCCAGCAGCTTAGGGGGCAGGGGAAAAAGTAACTATGGCTACACCTTC.

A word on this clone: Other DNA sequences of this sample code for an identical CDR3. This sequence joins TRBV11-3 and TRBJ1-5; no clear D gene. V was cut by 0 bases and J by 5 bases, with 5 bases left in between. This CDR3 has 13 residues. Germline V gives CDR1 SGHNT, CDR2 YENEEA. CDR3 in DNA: TGTGCCAGCAGCTTAGATAGAGATCAGCCCCAGCATTTT. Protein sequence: CASSLDRDQPQHF.